This TCR beta chain was sequenced for a study of radiotherapy plus CTLA-4 blockade in lung cancer. Measured with immunoSEQ multiplex PCR; TCRdb has only the in-frame clones, and not every one. The sample lists 70,000 to 90,000 clones; about four fifths were seen once. Study-wide results and limits: Early blood T cell clone dynamics reportedly forecast response best, with interferon-beta.

Note on this clone: Its antigen is currently unknown.

Germline V gene lookup returns CDR1 MDHEN and CDR2 SYDVKM. V was shortened by 7 bases and J by 5 bases, with 15 bases between the two germline ends. The CDR3 spans 15 residues. The J gene is TRBJ1-6, the V gene TRBV28, with D perhaps matching TRBD1 (6 bases). The specimen comprised peripheral blood, sampled from a patient treated with radiotherapy plus ipilimumab. The receptor was isolated from a human donor with non-small cell lung cancer who had stable disease on radiotherapy plus ipilimumab. The CDR3 nucleotides are TGTGCCAGCATCCTCTCGGCAGGGGATAATTCACCCCTCCACTTT. Protein product: CASILSAGDNSPLHF. Complete variable domain (other parts from reference TRBV28 and TRBJ1-6): DVKVTQSSRYLVKRTGEKVFLECVQDMDHENMFWYRQDPGLGLRLIYFSYDVKMKEKGDIPEGYSVSREKKERFSLILESASTNQTSMYLCASILSAGDNSPLHFGNGTRLTVT.